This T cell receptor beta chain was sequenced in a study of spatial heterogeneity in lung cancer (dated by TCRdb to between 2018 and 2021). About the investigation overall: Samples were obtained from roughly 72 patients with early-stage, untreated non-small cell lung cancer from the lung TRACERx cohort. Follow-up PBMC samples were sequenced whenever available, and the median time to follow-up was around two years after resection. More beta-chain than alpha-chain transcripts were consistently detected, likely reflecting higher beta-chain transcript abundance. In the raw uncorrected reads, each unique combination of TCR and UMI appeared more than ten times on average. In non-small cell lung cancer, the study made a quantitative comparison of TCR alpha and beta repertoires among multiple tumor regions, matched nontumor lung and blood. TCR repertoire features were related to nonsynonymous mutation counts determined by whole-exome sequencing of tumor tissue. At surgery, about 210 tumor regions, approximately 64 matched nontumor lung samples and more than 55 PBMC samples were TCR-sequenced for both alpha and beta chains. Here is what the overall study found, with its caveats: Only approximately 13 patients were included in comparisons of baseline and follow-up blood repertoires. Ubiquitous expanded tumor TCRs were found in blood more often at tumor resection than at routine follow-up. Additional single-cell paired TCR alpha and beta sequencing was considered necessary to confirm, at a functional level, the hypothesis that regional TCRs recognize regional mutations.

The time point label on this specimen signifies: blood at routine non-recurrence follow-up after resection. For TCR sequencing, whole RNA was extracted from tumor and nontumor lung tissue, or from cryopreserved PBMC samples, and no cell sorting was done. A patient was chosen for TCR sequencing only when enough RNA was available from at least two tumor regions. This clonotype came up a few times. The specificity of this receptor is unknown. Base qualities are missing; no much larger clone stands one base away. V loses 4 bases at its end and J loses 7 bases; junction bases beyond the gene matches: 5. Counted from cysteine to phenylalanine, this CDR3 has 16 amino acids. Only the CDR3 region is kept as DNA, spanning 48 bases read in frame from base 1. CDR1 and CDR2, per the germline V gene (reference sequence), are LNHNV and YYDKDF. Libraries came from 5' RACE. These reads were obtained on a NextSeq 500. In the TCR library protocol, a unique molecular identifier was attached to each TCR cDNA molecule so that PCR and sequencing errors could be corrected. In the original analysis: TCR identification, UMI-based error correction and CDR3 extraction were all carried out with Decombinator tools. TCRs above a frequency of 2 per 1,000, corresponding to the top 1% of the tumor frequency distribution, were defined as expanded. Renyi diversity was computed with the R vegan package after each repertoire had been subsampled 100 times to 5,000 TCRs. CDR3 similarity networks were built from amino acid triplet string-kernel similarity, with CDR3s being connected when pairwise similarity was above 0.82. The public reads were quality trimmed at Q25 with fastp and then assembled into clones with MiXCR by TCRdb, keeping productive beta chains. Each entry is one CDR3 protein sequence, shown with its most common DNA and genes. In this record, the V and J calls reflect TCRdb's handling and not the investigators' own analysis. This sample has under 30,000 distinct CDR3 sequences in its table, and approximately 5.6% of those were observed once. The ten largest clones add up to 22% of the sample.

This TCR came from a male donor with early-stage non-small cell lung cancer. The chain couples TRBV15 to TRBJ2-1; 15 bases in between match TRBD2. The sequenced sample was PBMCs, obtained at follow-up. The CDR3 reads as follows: CATSKGLAGGENEQFF. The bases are TGTGCCACCAGCAAAGGACTAGCGGGAGGGGAGAATGAGCAGTTCTTC.